What follows describes a single TCR beta chain. CDR3 length: 14 residues. The germline gives CDR1 LNHDA, CDR2 SQIVND (reference sequence). The V gene lost 3 bases and the J gene lost 6 bases, with 13 bases spanning the gap. TCRdb's table, derived via immunoSEQ multiplex PCR, lists solely in-frame clones and lacks some. The data contain about 200,000 clones, around 80% of them seen just once; the ten biggest clones take up 13%. The sample belongs to a study of blood T cell repertoires in COVID-19. The TCR originated in a human donor in a cohort sampled during active COVID-19. This chain uses TRBV19 with TRBJ2-3; a weak D match, TRBD2 (7 bases). Sequenced sample: peripheral blood. CDR3 sequence reads: CASSMWGGSDTQYF. CDR3 nucleotides: TGTGCCAGTAGTATGTGGGGGGGCAGCGATACGCAGTATTTT.